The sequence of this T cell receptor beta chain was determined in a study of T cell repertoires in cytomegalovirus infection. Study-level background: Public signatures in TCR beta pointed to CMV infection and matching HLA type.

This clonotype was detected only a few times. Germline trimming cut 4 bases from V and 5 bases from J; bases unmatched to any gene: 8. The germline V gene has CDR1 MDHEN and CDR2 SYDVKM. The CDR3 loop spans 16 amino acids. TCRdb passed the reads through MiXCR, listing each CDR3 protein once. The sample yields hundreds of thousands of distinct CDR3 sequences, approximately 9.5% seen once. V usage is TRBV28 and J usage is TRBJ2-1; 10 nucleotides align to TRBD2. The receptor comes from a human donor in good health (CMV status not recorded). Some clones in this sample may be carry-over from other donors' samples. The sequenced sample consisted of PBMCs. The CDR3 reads CASSSPGLAEHNEQFF. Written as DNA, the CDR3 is TGTGCCAGCAGTTCTCCCGGACTAGCGGAACACAATGAGCAGTTCTTC.